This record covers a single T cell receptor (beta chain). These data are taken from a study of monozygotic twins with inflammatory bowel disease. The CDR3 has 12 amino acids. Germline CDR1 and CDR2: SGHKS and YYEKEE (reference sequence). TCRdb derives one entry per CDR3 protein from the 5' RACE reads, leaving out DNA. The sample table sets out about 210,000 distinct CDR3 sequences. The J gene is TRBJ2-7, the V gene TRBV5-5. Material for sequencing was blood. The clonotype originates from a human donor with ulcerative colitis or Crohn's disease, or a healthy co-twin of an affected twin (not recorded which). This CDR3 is CASSLSTDEQYF.